This T cell receptor beta chain is drawn from a study of a mutant IDH1 vaccine in newly diagnosed glioma. Across the whole study: Eight vaccinations were given in weeks 1, 3, 5, 7, 11, 15, 19 and 23. The sex distribution of treated patients was around 62% male and around 38% female, with a mean age of around 43 years. Vaccine dosing followed radiotherapy by 4-6 weeks, or accompanied temozolomide cycles.

The V gene end was trimmed by 10 bases and the J gene end by 0 bases; junction bases not matched to a gene: 7. CDR3 length: 14 residues. Germline V gene sequence: CDR1 LNHDA, CDR2 SQIVND (reference sequence). Data came from immunoSEQ multiplex PCR; TCRdb stores just in-frame clones and leaves some out. The sample records about 65,000 clones, 85% being singletons. The table lists this clone with a count of one. Antigen: not known. Time point reported: week 23, last vaccination. Each dose of the vaccine consisted of 300 ug of mutant IDH1 20-mer peptide, with topical imiquimod. The specimen was PBMCs, collected from a glioma patient whose treatment included an IDH1 peptide vaccine. The chain combines TRBV19 with TRBJ1-2; 8 nucleotides align to TRBD1. The clonotype was recovered from a young man with glioma. The CDR3 coding sequence is TGTGCCACCCGGACAGGGCGAGCTAACTATGGCTACACCTTC. The encoded protein is CATRTGRANYGYTF.